The 30 T cell receptor beta chains listed next were all sequenced from one sample in a study of identifying expanded T cells in peripheral blood (dated by TCRdb to 2018 to 2020). The method behind the library was the immunoSEQ multiplex PCR assay. TCRdb re-hosts the immuneACCESS table, in-frame sequences only. Its copies lack some clones; in the studies checked, an unresolved V gene accounts for under half of them, and the cause for the rest is not known. The sample contains 90,000 to 120,000 clones, 85% to 90% of them found a single time. The biggest ten clones account for roughly 15% of the sample. The sample comprised blood. All receptors come from a person aged 18 to 69 in good health.

The J gene is TRBJ1-1, the V gene TRBV6-5; tentatively, D is TRBD1 (5 bases). V shed 4 bases and J shed 5 bases, with 11 bases lying between them. CDR3 length: 13 amino acids. The germline gives CDR1 MNHEY, CDR2 SVGAGI. In DNA form, the CDR3 reads TGTGCCAGCAGTTCGGGGGTAGGGACTGAAGCTTTCTTT. This encodes CASSSGVGTEAFF.

This rearrangement joins TRBV7-2 to TRBJ1-6; unclear D gene. V was clipped by 6 bases and J by 9 bases, with 12 bases between them. This CDR3 region has 13 residues. CDR1 is SGHTA and CDR2 is FQGNSA in the germline V gene. For the CDR3, the DNA is TGTGCCAGCAGTCCCCGACTTCTTTCACCCCTCCACTTT. Residues: CASSPRLLSPLHF. Filled out from reference TRBV7-2 and TRBJ1-6, the complete variable domain reads GAGVSQSPSNKVTEKGKDVELRCDPISGHTALYWYRQSLGQGLEFLIYFQGNSAPDKSGLPSDRFSAERTGGSVSTLTIQRTQQEDSAVYLCASSPRLLSPLHFGNGTRLTVT.

The J gene is TRBJ1-2, the V gene TRBV2; 8 bases match TRBD1. Germline lookup yields CDR1 SNHLY and CDR2 FYNNEI. This CDR3 is built from 14 residues. The junction had 6 bases not matched to a gene; V was cut back by 6 bases and J by 3 bases. The chain's CDR3 is CASRGQGAHYGYTF. CDR3 DNA: TGTGCCAGCAGGGGGCAGGGGGCTCACTATGGCTACACCTTC.

The chain recombines TRBV7-2 with TRBJ1-4; D gene unclear. The CDR3 has 14 residues. V lost 6 bases, J lost 6 bases, and 14 bases lay in between. Germline-derived CDR1 and CDR2 are SGHTA and FQGNSA. CDR3 sequence: CASSFYPGDEKLFF. The CDR3 coding sequence is TGTGCCAGCAGTTTTTATCCCGGGGATGAAAAACTGTTTTTT.

This clone appeared once. The chain joins TRBV5-6 to TRBJ1-6; D not resolved. Trimming shortened V by 4 bases and J by 11 bases, and 22 bases separated the two germline ends. The CDR3 extends over 16 amino acids. Per the germline V gene, CDR1 is SGHDT and CDR2 is YYEEEE. CDR3 sequence (DNA): TGTGCCAGCAGCCCCTCTCGTGAGAGGTCTTTGGCACCCCTCCACTTT. This encodes CASSPSRERSLAPLHF.

The rearrangement joins TRBV5-4 to TRBJ2-1, with D uncertain. Germline CDR1 is SGHNT and CDR2 is YYREEE (reference sequence). V shed 0 bases and J shed 10 bases, with 8 bases lying between them. CDR3 size: 12 residues. Here the CDR3 DNA reads TGTGCCAGCAGCTTGGATGTGCTAGAGCAGTTCTTC. Its translation: CASSLDVLEQFF.

The V and J genes are TRBV29-1 and TRBJ2-3, with TRBD1 matching over 8 bases. The CDR3 spans 15 residues. Germline CDR1 and CDR2: SQVTM and ANQGSEA. V lost 4 bases to trimming and J lost 6 bases; unmatched junction nucleotides: 12. CDR3 residues: CSVGPAGQVIDTQYF. Here the CDR3 DNA reads TGCAGCGTTGGGCCGGCGGGACAGGTCATCGATACGCAGTATTTT.

The V call is TRBV6-4, the J call TRBJ1-1; no clear D. Trimming cost V 2 bases and J 4 bases, with 8 bases left between them. From germline, CDR1 is MRHNA and CDR2 SNTAGT. This CDR3 comprises 13 residues. The CDR3 coding sequence is TGTGCCAGCAGTGACCGGGTGGGCACTGAAGCTTTCTTT. It encodes CASSDRVGTEAFF.

This chain uses TRBV28 with TRBJ1-5; 8 bases agree with TRBD1. Losses at the gene ends were 5 bases for V and 2 bases for J; bases not matched to a gene: 8. The CDR3 is 16 residues long. Germline assignment: CDR1 MDHEN and CDR2 SYDVKM. In nucleotides, the CDR3 is TGTGCCAGCAGTCCACGGACAGGGTTCGGCAATCAGCCCCAGCATTTT. Translated: CASSPRTGFGNQPQHF.

The CDR3 sequence is CASSRPSGETGELFF. Written as DNA, the CDR3 is TGTGCCAGCAGTCGCCCATCGGGGGAAACCGGGGAGCTGTTTTTT. The chain recombines TRBV28 with TRBJ2-2; a possible D gene is TRBD2 (6 bases). The V end lost 5 bases, the J end lost 5 bases, and 15 bases lay between the germline ends. In germline, CDR1 is MDHEN, CDR2 SYDVKM. The CDR3 runs to 15 residues.

The chain carries TRBV6-1 and TRBJ2-7, with 7 bases that match TRBD2. Germline V gene data show CDR1 as MNHNS and CDR2 as SASEGT. The CDR3 runs to 12 residues. V dropped 3 bases and J dropped 7; count of bases not matched to a gene: 3. The CDR3 DNA reads TGTGCCAGCAGTGATTGGGGGGGAGAGCAGTACTTC. It specifies CASSDWGGEQYF.

This chain connects TRBV28 to TRBJ2-7, with D unresolved. CDR1 is MDHEN, CDR2 SYDVKM, per germline. Trimming took off 8 bases at V and 5 bases at J, with 25 bases between the two ends. This CDR3 spans 16 amino acids. CDR3 protein: CASRTTYAWVGDEQYF. DNA for the CDR3: TGTGCCAGCCGAACCACTTACGCGTGGGTAGGAGACGAGCAGTACTTC.

Only a few counts were recorded for this clone. CDR3 nucleotide sequence: TGTGCCAGCAGTTACCGGGACTCCTACAATGAGCAGTTCTTC. This translates into CASSYRDSYNEQFF. V gene TRBV6-6 combines with J gene TRBJ2-1, with TRBD2 as a possible D gene (5 bases). This CDR3 spans 14 amino acids. V was cut by 2 bases and J by 0 bases, with 5 bases left in between. In germline, CDR1 is MNHNY, CDR2 SVGAGI (reference sequence).

This clone has more than one count but fewer than ten. The chain joins TRBV18 to TRBJ1-4; D is perhaps TRBD1 (6 bases). The CDR3 is 15 amino acids. Germline CDR1 KGHSH, CDR2 LQKENI. V shed 3 bases and J shed 4 bases, with 12 bases lying between them. In DNA form, the CDR3 reads TGTGCCAGCTCACCGTACAGGGCCGATAATGAAAAACTGTTTTTT. Translation: CASSPYRADNEKLFF.

The rearrangement uses TRBV2 and TRBJ2-5; D perhaps matches TRBD2 (6 bases). There are 14 residues in the CDR3. Germline CDR1 and CDR2: SNHLY and FYNNEI. V lost 8 bases and J 4 bases, leaving 17 bases between the germline ends. CDR3 amino acids: CASWGGEGGETQYF. Here the CDR3 DNA reads TGTGCCAGCTGGGGCGGGGAAGGAGGAGAGACCCAGTACTTC.

The chain combines TRBV6-5 with TRBJ1-1, with 9 bases that match TRBD1. The CDR3 runs to 14 residues. V lost 6 bases, J lost 4 bases, and 6 bases stayed unmatched. The germline V gene encodes CDR1 MNHEY and CDR2 SVGAGI. The CDR3, as DNA: TGTGCCAGCAGGTGGGGACAGGGAAGCACTGAAGCTTTCTTT. This sequence encodes CASRWGQGSTEAFF.

V is TRBV5-8 and J is TRBJ2-1, with D possibly being TRBD1 or TRBD2 (5 bases each). Trimming stripped 4 bases from V and 6 bases from J, with 17 bases between. The length of the CDR3 is 15 residues. Germline CDR1 and CDR2: SGHTS and YDEGEE. The CDR3 protein is CASSPGTSSRNEQFF. The CDR3 DNA is TGTGCCAGCAGCCCCGGGACCTCGTCGCGCAATGAGCAGTTCTTC.

J is TRBJ1-1 and V is TRBV18; TRBD1 matches at 7 bases. Trimming cost V 3 bases and J 5 bases; bases outside gene matches: 6. CDR1 is KGHSH, CDR2 LQKENI, per germline. The CDR3 length is 14 residues. In DNA form, the CDR3 reads TGTGCCAGCTCACCCACAGGGGTATGGACTGAAGCTTTCTTT. Translation: CASSPTGVWTEAFF.

The rearrangement joins TRBV4-3 to TRBJ1-1, with D uncertain. The germline V and J ends were trimmed by 8 bases and 7 bases, with 23 bases remaining between them. CDR3 length: 15 residues. Per germline, CDR1 LGHNA and CDR2 YSLEER. The CDR3 region is CASARQVGSLIEAFF. The CDR3 DNA reads TGCGCCAGCGCCCGCCAGGTCGGGTCTTTGATTGAAGCTTTCTTT.

This clone occurred once. V is TRBV4-3 and J is TRBJ1-4; D remains unclear. Trimming took off 1 base at V and 7 bases at J, with 13 bases between the two ends. The CDR3 runs 15 residues. Germline V gives CDR1 LGHNA, CDR2 YSLEER. The chain's CDR3 is CASSQAPSGVEKLFF. CDR3 DNA sequence: TGCGCCAGCAGCCAAGCCCCTAGCGGGGTTGAAAAACTGTTTTTT.

This chain's CDR3 is CASSLDYTGGLWEPQHF. The CDR3 nucleotides read TGTGCCAGCAGCTTAGACTACACAGGGGGCCTTTGGGAGCCCCAGCATTTT. The V call is TRBV7-8, the J call TRBJ1-5, with TRBD1 matching 9 bases. J gave up 8 bases and V 1 base, and 12 bases lay outside the gene matches. This CDR3 contains 17 residues. Germline V gives CDR1 SGHVS, CDR2 FQNEAQ.

The rearrangement links TRBV4-2 to TRBJ2-7; 10 positions agree with TRBD1. The CDR3 length is 15 residues. Trimming cost V 5 bases and J 4 bases; bases outside gene matches: 8. Germline CDR1 and CDR2: LGHNA and YNFKEQ. The CDR3 reads CASSDRDRGRYEQYF. DNA for the CDR3: TGTGCCAGCAGCGACCGGGACAGGGGTCGGTACGAGCAGTACTTC.

The rearrangement joins TRBV10-3 to TRBJ2-1; either TRBD1 or TRBD2 may supply D (5 bases each). CDR1 is ENHRY, CDR2 SYGVKD, per germline. The CDR3 consists of 15 residues. The V end was cut by 7 bases, the J end by 0 bases, with 13 bases between. CDR3 nucleotides: TGTGCCATCACCGAGGGGTTTAGCTCCTACAATGAGCAGTTCTTC. Protein sequence: CAITEGFSSYNEQFF.

This clone appeared a single time. This chain links TRBV6-6 with TRBJ1-4; the D is unclear. The CDR3 has 13 residues. Germline V gene lookup returns CDR1 MNHNY and CDR2 SVGAGI (reference sequence). Trimming left V 2 bases short and J 10 bases short, with 11 bases between. CDR3 loop: CASSYSEGVKLFF. The CDR3 DNA is TGTGCCAGCAGTTACAGCGAAGGAGTAAAACTGTTTTTT.

This clone was detected only a few times. V and J are TRBV19 and TRBJ1-2; 7 positions agree with TRBD1. This CDR3 contains 14 residues. Germline loops: CDR1 LNHDA, CDR2 SQIVND (reference sequence). The trim removed 5 bases at V and 7 bases at J, leaving 10 bases unmatched. Written as DNA, the CDR3 is TGTGCCAGTAGTGCCCGGGACAGACTGACTGGCTACACCTTC. This translates into CASSARDRLTGYTF.

This chain links TRBV15 with TRBJ2-7; 7 bases agree with TRBD1. The CDR3 has 15 amino acids. The V gene's germline CDR1 is LNHNV and CDR2 YYDKDF (reference sequence). V dropped 0 bases and J dropped 4; count of bases not matched to a gene: 6. In DNA form, the CDR3 reads TGTGCCACCAGCAGAGAAGGGGGCGCGGCATACGAGCAGTACTTC. Amino acid sequence: CATSREGGAAYEQYF.

The chain recombines TRBV27 with TRBJ2-7; 9 bases are shared with TRBD1. V was clipped by 2 bases and J by 6 bases; unmatched bases: 8. The length of the CDR3 is 15 residues. Germline values: CDR1 MNHEY, CDR2 SMNVEV (reference sequence). CDR3 residues: CASSLGTGRAGEQYF. CDR3 DNA sequence: TGTGCCAGCAGTTTAGGGACAGGGAGGGCGGGCGAGCAGTACTTC.

The chain combines TRBV27 with TRBJ2-1; 10 positions agree with TRBD1. Germline loops: CDR1 MNHEY, CDR2 SMNVEV (reference sequence). CDR3 length equals 16 residues. The trim removed 3 bases at V and 6 bases at J, leaving 8 bases unmatched. This chain's CDR3 is CASSFRTGGPANEQFF. The CDR3 bases are TGTGCCAGCAGTTTCAGGACAGGGGGACCGGCCAATGAGCAGTTCTTC.

This chain joins TRBV11-3 and TRBJ1-5, with 10 bases that match TRBD1. Germline assignment: CDR1 SGHNT and CDR2 YENEEA. CDR3 size: 16 residues. Trimming removed 7 bases from V and 9 bases from J; junction bases left unmatched: 15. The CDR3 region is CASNIPGTGAFRPQHF. The CDR3 nucleotides are TGTGCCAGCAACATCCCAGGGACAGGGGCTTTCCGGCCCCAGCATTTT.

V gene TRBV11-2 combines with J gene TRBJ2-3; a possible D gene is TRBD2 (6 bases). CDR3 size: 14 residues. CDR1 is SGHAT and CDR2 is FQNNGV in the germline V gene. V was cut by 3 bases and J by 3 bases, with 10 bases left in between. The CDR3 bases are TGTGCCAGCAGCTTCGGTGGGGGGACAGATACGCAGTATTTT. It is translated as CASSFGGGTDTQYF.